A single sample is the source of the 9 T cell receptor beta chains below, sequenced in a study of T cell changes during pregnancy in multiple sclerosis. This table comes from immunoSEQ multiplex PCR, and its TCRdb copy is limited to in-frame clones, with some not included. The sample consists of about 59,000 clones, over 90% of them appearing once. The specimen comprised CD8+ T cells from peripheral blood mononuclear cells, sampled in the third trimester of pregnancy. Receptor source: a female donor with multiple sclerosis, enrolled in a pregnancy study.

This clone was picked up a small number of times. This chain links TRBV30 with TRBJ1-2; the match to TRBD1 covers 8 bases. The CDR3 totals 13 residues. Germline V lookup: CDR1 GTSNPN, CDR2 SVGIG (reference sequence). Germline trimming cut 1 base from V and 4 bases from J; bases unmatched to any gene: 2. CDR3 residues: CAWSGQGAYGYTF. The CDR3 DNA reads as TGTGCCTGGAGTGGTCAGGGGGCCTATGGCTACACCTTC.

The chain carries TRBV10-2 and TRBJ2-1; tentatively, D is TRBD1 (5 bases). The CDR3 length is 11 residues. Germline V gene lookup returns CDR1 WSHSY and CDR2 SAAADI. Trimming pared 9 bases from V and 13 bases from J, leaving 16 bases between. Here the CDR3 reads CASQDSARQFF. The DNA for the CDR3 is TGCGCCAGTCAAGACAGTGCTAGACAGTTCTTC.

This clone appeared once. The chain's CDR3 is CASSEAGGVWSGANVLTF. The CDR3 DNA sequence: TGTGCCAGCAGTGAAGCTGGAGGGGTATGGTCCGGGGCCAACGTCCTGACTTTC. The gene calls are TRBV6-1 and TRBJ2-6; maybe TRBD2 (6 bases). The CDR3 loop spans 18 amino acids. Germline-derived CDR1 and CDR2 are MNHNS and SASEGT. V dropped 0 bases and J dropped 4 bases, with 16 bases sitting between them.

J is TRBJ2-7 and V is TRBV10-1, with no clear D. The CDR3 contains 14 residues. CDR1 is WNHNN, CDR2 SYGVQD, per germline (reference sequence). Trimming cost V 0 bases and J 3 bases, with 9 bases left between them. The CDR3 DNA follows: TGCGCCAGCAGTGAGTCGGGCAGGATCTACGAGCAGTACTTC. Translated, it gives CASSESGRIYEQYF.

V is TRBV27 and J is TRBJ1-1; D may be TRBD1 (5 bases). The CDR3 has 13 amino acids. Germline V lookup: CDR1 MNHEY, CDR2 SMNVEV (reference sequence). The V end was cut by 2 bases, the J end by 5 bases, with 9 bases between. CDR3: CASSLGGVTEAFF. For the CDR3, the DNA is TGTGCCAGCAGTTTAGGAGGGGTTACTGAAGCTTTCTTT.

This clone has a single count. The DNA for the CDR3 is TGTGCCAGCAGCACTGACACCCCAGTGGCAGGTCAAGATACGCAGTATTTT. Amino acids: CASSTDTPVAGQDTQYF. V is TRBV28 and J is TRBJ2-3; D gene ambiguous. Between the trimmed V and J ends, which lost 6 bases and 5 bases, there was a span of 24 bases. The CDR3 consists of 17 residues. Germline V lookup: CDR1 MDHEN, CDR2 SYDVKM.

This clone came up a few times. In the same sample, other DNA sequences code for this CDR3. This chain links TRBV6-5 with TRBJ2-7, with 8 positions matching TRBD1. The CDR3 contains 14 residues. CDR1 is MNHEY, CDR2 SVGAGI, per germline. V lost 2 bases and J lost 4; bases outside the gene matches: 4. This CDR3 reads CASSYGTGGYEQYF. In DNA, the CDR3 is TGTGCCAGCAGTTACGGGACAGGTGGATACGAGCAGTACTTC.

This clone was counted once. The CDR3 nucleotides are TGTGCCAGCAGTCTGACTAGGGGGCTAAGTTCGGCTTTCTTT. Translated: CASSLTRGLSSAFF. The rearrangement links TRBV27 to TRBJ1-1; TRBD1 agrees at 7 bases. The V gene end was trimmed by 5 bases and the J gene end by 11 bases; junction bases not matched to a gene: 14. Germline CDR1 and CDR2: MNHEY and SMNVEV (reference sequence). This CDR3 is 14 amino acids long.

The gene calls are TRBV11-2 and TRBJ2-3; D is uncertain. The CDR3 has 18 residues. Trimming removed 1 base from V and 0 bases from J, with 17 bases in between. The germline V gene has CDR1 SGHAT and CDR2 FQNNGV. For the CDR3, the DNA is TGTGCCAGCAGCTTAGGGCTGGCTAGAGCTCCTAGCACAGATACGCAGTATTTT. It yields the protein CASSLGLARAPSTDTQYF.